The 17 T cell receptor beta chains presented below share a single source sample, sequenced in a study of shared clonotypes between healthy human individuals. The naive CD8 subset, CD45RO-negative cells positively selected for CCR7, excluded terminally differentiated effector memory CD45RA+ cells. Repertoires were generated with immunoSEQ multiplex PCR, while TCRdb's copy carries only in-frame clones and drops some. The data contain 550,000 to 650,000 clones, 90% to 97% of them seen just once; the ten biggest clones take up roughly 0.1%. Sequencing input: naive CD8+ T cells sorted from blood. Every receptor here comes from a woman in her thirties in good health.

The gene calls are TRBV25-1 and TRBJ2-7; D unclear. CDR3 size: 11 residues. Trimming shortened V by 6 bases and J by 4 bases, and 7 bases separated the two germline ends. Germline loops: CDR1 MGHDK, CDR2 SYGVNS. The CDR3 sequence: CASRLGYEQYF. CDR3 nucleotides: TGTGCCAGCAGGTTAGGGTACGAGCAGTACTTC.

The genes are TRBV27 and TRBJ2-2; 8 nucleotides agree with TRBD1. The CDR3 length is 17 residues. The germline CDR1 and CDR2 sequences are MNHEY and SMNVEV (reference sequence). The V gene end was trimmed by 5 bases and the J gene end by 7 bases; junction bases not matched to a gene: 15. CDR3 nucleotides: TGTGCCAGCAGTAGTGGACAGGGAGGTTTTCCGGGCGGGGAGCTGTTTTTT. Translated, it gives CASSSGQGGFPGGELFF.

The chain has TRBV27 and TRBJ2-6, with a tentative D call TRBD1 (6 bases). CDR3 length equals 16 residues. In germline, CDR1 is MNHEY, CDR2 SMNVEV (reference sequence). V lost 7 bases and J lost 2, with 15 bases in between. CDR3 residues: CASKPLRGTGANVLTF. The CDR3 DNA reads as TGTGCCAGCAAACCCCTCAGGGGAACTGGGGCCAACGTCCTGACTTTC. The whole variable domain, filled in from reference TRBV27 and TRBJ2-6, reads EAQVTQNPRYLITVTGKKLTVTCSQNMNHEYMSWYRQDPGLGLRQIYYSMNVEVTDKGDVPEGYKVSRKEKRNFPLILESPSPNQTSLYFCASKPLRGTGANVLTFGAGSRLTVL.

The chain joins TRBV19 to TRBJ2-1; TRBD2 matches at 10 bases. CDR1 is LNHDA and CDR2 is SQIVND in the germline V gene (reference sequence). V was clipped by 6 bases and J by 0 bases; unmatched bases: 11. There are 18 residues in the CDR3. CDR3 sequence: CASSPSGSGGSSYNEQFF. As DNA, the CDR3 is TGTGCCAGTAGCCCTTCGGGTAGCGGGGGGAGCTCCTACAATGAGCAGTTCTTC.

This clone has just one count. This chain joins TRBV27 and TRBJ1-5; 7 positions agree with TRBD1. Germline CDR1 is MNHEY and CDR2 is SMNVEV (reference sequence). The V segment lost 4 bases and the J segment 0 bases; nucleotides outside the gene matches: 9. This CDR3 comprises 17 residues. The CDR3 here is CASSSSGTALSNQPQHF. The CDR3 DNA reads as TGTGCCAGCAGTTCATCCGGGACAGCGCTTAGCAATCAGCCCCAGCATTTT.

This chain links TRBV14 with TRBJ1-2; 8 bases are shared with TRBD1. Germline V gene sequence: CDR1 SGHDN, CDR2 FVKESK. Trimming removed 4 bases from V and 0 bases from J; junction bases left unmatched: 4. The CDR3 spans 15 residues. CDR3 loop: CASSLQGDSNYGYTF. Written as DNA, the CDR3 is TGTGCCAGCAGCCTACAGGGGGATTCTAACTATGGCTACACCTTC.

The J gene is TRBJ2-1, the V gene TRBV28; 16 bases are shared with TRBD2. The germline gives CDR1 MDHEN, CDR2 SYDVKM. The CDR3 is 18 amino acids. With 5 bases clipped from V and 3 bases from J, the junction kept 7 bases outside the gene matches. The CDR3 sequence: CASSPGTSGRGYYNEQFF. DNA of the CDR3: TGTGCCAGCAGTCCGGGGACTAGCGGGAGGGGTTACTACAATGAGCAGTTCTTC.

The rearrangement joins TRBV27 to TRBJ1-1; TRBD1 matches 8 bases. Germline V gives CDR1 MNHEY, CDR2 SMNVEV (reference sequence). The CDR3 totals 17 residues. The junction had 9 bases not matched to a gene; V was cut back by 3 bases and J by 0 bases. The CDR3 sequence: CASSFSDRGHLNTEAFF. Written as DNA, the CDR3 is TGTGCCAGCAGTTTCAGCGACAGGGGCCACTTGAACACTGAAGCTTTCTTT.

V and J are TRBV11-2 and TRBJ1-1; D is undetermined. CDR3 length equals 12 residues. V lost 6 bases and J 4 bases, leaving 9 bases between the germline ends. Germline-derived CDR1 and CDR2 are SGHAT and FQNNGV. The CDR3 nucleotides are TGTGCCAGCAGTTCCAGTGGCACTGAAGCTTTCTTT. Protein product: CASSSSGTEAFF.

This chain joins TRBV28 and TRBJ2-1, with TRBD1 matching 12 bases. This CDR3 is built from 20 residues. The germline V gene has CDR1 MDHEN and CDR2 SYDVKM. Trimming cost V 5 bases and J 0 bases; bases outside gene matches: 14. CDR3 sequence (DNA): TGTGCCAGCAGTCTTCCCGGGACAGGGGGCTTCTTCAGCTCCTACAATGAGCAGTTCTTC. Translated: CASSLPGTGGFFSSYNEQFF.

The chain combines TRBV6-4 with TRBJ1-1, with D unclear. The germline V gene encodes CDR1 MRHNA and CDR2 SNTAGT. The V gene lost 6 bases and the J gene lost 3 bases, with 14 bases spanning the gap. CDR3 length: 14 residues. The chain's CDR3 is CASRTEGFHTEAFF. CDR3 coding DNA: TGTGCCAGCAGGACGGAGGGTTTTCACACTGAAGCTTTCTTT.

This rearrangement joins TRBV6-9 to TRBJ2-3; TRBD2 agrees at 11 bases. V shed 2 bases and J 6 bases; nucleotides not matched to a gene: 7. This CDR3 is built from 16 residues. Per the germline V gene, CDR1 is MNHGY and CDR2 is SVAAGI. The CDR3 bases are TGTGCCAGCAGTTATCAACTAGCGGGAGCTAGGGATACGCAGTATTTT. Amino acids: CASSYQLAGARDTQYF.

This clone was counted between two and nine times. The rearrangement uses TRBV30 and TRBJ1-1; no reliable D call. The V gene's germline CDR1 is GTSNPN and CDR2 SVGIG (reference sequence). The ends were cut back, 1 base at V and 7 bases at J, with 10 bases in the middle. The CDR3 runs 12 residues. The CDR3 is CAWSGVGLEAFF. CDR3 DNA: TGTGCCTGGAGTGGGGTAGGGCTTGAAGCTTTCTTT. Complete variable domain (other parts from reference TRBV30 and TRBJ1-1): SQTIHQWPATLVQPVGSPLSLECTVEGTSNPNLYWYRQAAGRGLQLLFYSVGIGQISSEVPQNLSASRPQDRQFILSSKKLLLSDSGFYLCAWSGVGLEAFFGQGTRLTVV.

The V call is TRBV28, the J call TRBJ2-5; D might be TRBD1 or TRBD2, each matching 6 bases. Germline V gives CDR1 MDHEN, CDR2 SYDVKM. V was trimmed by 7 bases and J by 7 bases, leaving 19 bases between them. CDR3 size: 14 residues. CDR3 coding DNA: TGTGCCAGCACCTCAGGCGGGACGGACAGGACCCAGTACTTC. It translates to CASTSGGTDRTQYF.

This chain connects TRBV14 to TRBJ1-2; possibly TRBD1 for D (6 bases). The germline V and J ends were trimmed by 3 bases and 4 bases, with 15 bases remaining between them. Germline CDR1 SGHDN, CDR2 FVKESK. The CDR3 has 15 residues. The CDR3 is CASSQTTGDTYGYTF. CDR3 bases: TGTGCCAGCAGCCAGACCACTGGGGACACCTATGGCTACACCTTC.

The rearrangement joins TRBV7-6 to TRBJ2-7; D uncertain. Germline values: CDR1 SGHVS, CDR2 FNYEAQ. Trimming took off 1 base at V and 5 bases at J, with 3 bases between the two ends. This CDR3 is built from 11 residues. This CDR3 reads CASSLGDEQYF. The CDR3 DNA reads TGTGCCAGCAGCTTAGGAGACGAGCAGTACTTC. Complete variable domain (other parts from reference TRBV7-6 and TRBJ2-7): GAGVSQSPRYKVTKRGQDVALRCDPISGHVSLYWYRQALGQGPEFLTYFNYEAQQDKSGLPNDRFSAERPEGSISTLTIQRTEQRDSAMYRCASSLGDEQYFGPGTRLTVT.

The chain uses TRBV19 and TRBJ2-1; 7 bases map to TRBD2. This CDR3 is built from 16 residues. CDR1 LNHDA and CDR2 SQIVND come from the germline V gene (reference sequence). V lost 3 bases and J lost 2; bases outside the gene matches: 7. The CDR3 region is CASSMDRGRTYNEQFF. For the CDR3, the DNA is TGTGCCAGTAGTATGGATCGCGGGAGAACCTACAATGAGCAGTTCTTC.